This TCR beta chain stems from a study of blood T cell repertoires in COVID-19. As for the study in general: Italy, Spain and the United States were the sources of the convalescent and acute COVID-19 samples.

The Seattle patients, enrolled during active infection, were followed longitudinally. Profiled with immunoSEQ multiplex PCR; TCRdb holds only in-frame clones, not every one. Seen here are about 180,000 clones, roughly 77% observed once, and the top ten hold 12%. Sequenced: peripheral blood. The sequence derives from a woman of 80 years or more with COVID-19, enrolled during active disease.

The CDR3 region is CASSLLAGRLQETQYF. In DNA, the CDR3 is TGTGCCAGCAGTCTACTAGCGGGGCGCCTTCAAGAGACCCAGTACTTC. This rearrangement joins TRBV6-2 or TRBV6-3 to TRBJ2-5; TRBD2 aligns across 10 bases. The junction had 8 bases not matched to a gene; V was cut back by 5 bases and J by 2 bases. The CDR3 loop spans 16 amino acids. Germline V gives CDR1 MNHEY, CDR2 SVGEGT.